This TCR beta chain was observed in a study of blood T cells in healthy people across ages. Study-level findings and limits: Not knowing donor CMV status may have confounded expanded clonotype changes. Investigators treated diversity estimates from one million T cells as underestimates.

It was with a sample-barcoded 5' primer and a J-beta primer mix that a second PCR of about 6 to 11 cycles was run. TCRdb recomputed calls from the 5' RACE reads with MiXCR, one row per CDR3 protein. The sample comprises fewer than 900,000 distinct CDR3 sequences, roughly 41% of which are singletons, and 20% to 25% rests with the top ten. On this clonotype: The antigen remains unidentified.

This clonotype was obtained from a woman between 55 and 75 years old in good health. The sample consisted of blood.

CDR3 nucleotide sequence: TGTGCCAGCAGCCAAGATGACAACTCTGGGGCCAACGTCCTGACTTTC. Translating gives CASSQDDNSGANVLTF. The chain links TRBV4-2 to TRBJ2-6, with D unclear. The CDR3 consists of 16 residues. Germline CDR1 and CDR2: LGHNA and YNFKEQ. The ends were cut back, 0 bases at V and 0 bases at J, with 6 bases in the middle.